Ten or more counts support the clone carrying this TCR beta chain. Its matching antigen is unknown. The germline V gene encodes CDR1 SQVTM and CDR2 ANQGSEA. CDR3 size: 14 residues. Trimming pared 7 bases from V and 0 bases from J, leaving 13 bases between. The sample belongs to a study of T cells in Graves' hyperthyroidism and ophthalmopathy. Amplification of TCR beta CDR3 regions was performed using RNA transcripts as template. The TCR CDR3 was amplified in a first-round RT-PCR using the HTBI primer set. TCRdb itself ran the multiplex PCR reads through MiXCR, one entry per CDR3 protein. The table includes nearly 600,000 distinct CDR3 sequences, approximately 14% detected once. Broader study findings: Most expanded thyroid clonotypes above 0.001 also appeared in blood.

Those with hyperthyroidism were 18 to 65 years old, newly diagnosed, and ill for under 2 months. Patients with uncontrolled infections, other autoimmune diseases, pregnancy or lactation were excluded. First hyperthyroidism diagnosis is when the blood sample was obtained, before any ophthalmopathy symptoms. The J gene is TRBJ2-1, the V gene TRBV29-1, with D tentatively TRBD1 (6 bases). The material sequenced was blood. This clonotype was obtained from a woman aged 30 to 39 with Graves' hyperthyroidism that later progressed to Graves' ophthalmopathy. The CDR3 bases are TGCAGCGCCACTCGGACAGTCTCCTACAATGAGCAGTTCTTC. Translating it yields CSATRTVSYNEQFF.